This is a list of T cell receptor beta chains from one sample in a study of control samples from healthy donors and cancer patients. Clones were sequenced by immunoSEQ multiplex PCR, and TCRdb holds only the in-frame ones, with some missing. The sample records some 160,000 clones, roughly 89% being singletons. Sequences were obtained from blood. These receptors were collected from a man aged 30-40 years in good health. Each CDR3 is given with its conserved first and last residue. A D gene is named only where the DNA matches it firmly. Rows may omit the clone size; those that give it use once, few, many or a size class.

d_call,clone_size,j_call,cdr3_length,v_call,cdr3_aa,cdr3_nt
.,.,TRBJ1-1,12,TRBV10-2,CASRPPRGEAFF,TGCGCCAGCAGGCCCCCGAGGGGTGAAGCTTTCTTT
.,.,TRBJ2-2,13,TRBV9,CASSPIGTGELFF,TGTGCCAGCAGTCCCATAGGCACCGGGGAGCTGTTTTTT
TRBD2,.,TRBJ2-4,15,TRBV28,CASKPGRAAKNIQYF,TGTGCCAGCAAACCCGGGAGGGCTGCCAAAAACATTCAGTACTTC
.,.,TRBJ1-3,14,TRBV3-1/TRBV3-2,CATGKDFSGNTIYF,TGTGCCACAGGCAAGGATTTCTCTGGAAACACCATATATTTT
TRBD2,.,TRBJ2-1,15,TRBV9,CASSVASGVRGEQFF,TGTGCCAGCAGCGTAGCTAGCGGGGTACGAGGTGAGCAGTTCTTC
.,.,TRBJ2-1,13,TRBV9,CASSSRGGNEQFF,TGTGCCAGCAGCTCCAGAGGAGGGAATGAGCAGTTCTTC
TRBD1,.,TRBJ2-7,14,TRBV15,CATSNSGQGYEQYF,TGTGCCACCAGCAATTCTGGACAGGGGTACGAGCAGTACTTC
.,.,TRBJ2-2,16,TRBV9,CASSGNPGLNTGELFF,TGTGCCAGCAGCGGAAATCCGGGACTTAACACCGGGGAGCTGTTTTTT
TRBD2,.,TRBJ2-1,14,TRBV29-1,CSVAAGGSRNEQFF,TGCAGCGTGGCCGCGGGGGGTTCGCGCAATGAGCAGTTCTTC
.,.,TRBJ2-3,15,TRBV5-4,CASSEGGSGTDTQYF,TGTGCCAGCAGCGAGGGTGGGAGCGGCACAGATACGCAGTATTTT
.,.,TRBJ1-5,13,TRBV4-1,CASSQEGHQPQHF,TGCGCCAGCAGCCAAGAGGGGCATCAGCCCCAGCATTTT
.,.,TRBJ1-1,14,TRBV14,CASSQVGPHAEAFF,TGTGCCAGCAGCCAAGTGGGCCCCCACGCTGAAGCTTTCTTT
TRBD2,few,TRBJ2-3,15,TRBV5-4,CASSAGGGVTDTQYF,TGTGCCAGCAGCGCAGGCGGGGGGGTCACAGATACGCAGTATTTT
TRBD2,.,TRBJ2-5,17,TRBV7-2,CASSFPLNSGGWETQYF,TGTGCCAGCAGCTTCCCTTTGAATAGCGGGGGTTGGGAGACCCAGTACTTC
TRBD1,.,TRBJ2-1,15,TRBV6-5,CASRPSGTGNNEQFF,TGTGCCAGCAGACCTTCCGGGACAGGTAACAATGAGCAGTTCTTC
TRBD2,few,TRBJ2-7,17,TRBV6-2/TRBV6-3,CASSLGLAGDGSYEQYF,TGTGCCAGCAGCTTGGGACTAGCGGGAGATGGGTCCTACGAGCAGTACTTC
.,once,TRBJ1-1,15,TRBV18,CASSPRVVEGTEAFF,TGTGCCAGCTCACCACGAGTGGTGGAGGGCACTGAAGCTTTCTTT
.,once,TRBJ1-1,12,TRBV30,CAGLQGPTEAFF,TGTGCCGGATTACAGGGTCCCACTGAAGCTTTCTTT
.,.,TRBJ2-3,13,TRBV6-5,CASSLQGPDTQYF,TGTGCCAGCAGTTTACAGGGACCAGATACGCAGTATTTT
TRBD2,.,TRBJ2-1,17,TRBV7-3,CASSTPSGGGSYNEQFF,TGTGCCAGCAGCACCCCAAGCGGGGGAGGCTCCTACAATGAGCAGTTCTTC
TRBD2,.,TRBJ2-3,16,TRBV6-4,CASSDLGGGAKDTQYF,TGTGCCAGCAGTGACTTAGGCGGGGGGGCCAAAGATACGCAGTATTTT
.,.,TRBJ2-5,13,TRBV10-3,CAISEGAEETQYF,TGTGCCATCAGTGAGGGGGCCGAAGAGACCCAGTACTTC
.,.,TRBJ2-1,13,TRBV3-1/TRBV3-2,CASSQGGLGEQFF,TGTGCCAGCAGCCAGGGGGGTTTGGGTGAGCAGTTCTTC
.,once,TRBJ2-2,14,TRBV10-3,CAISEAANTGELFF,TGTGCCATCAGTGAAGCAGCGAACACCGGGGAGCTGTTTTTT
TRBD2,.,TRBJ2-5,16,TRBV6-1,CASSGGLAGGGQTQYF,TGTGCCAGCAGTGGAGGACTAGCGGGGGGGGGACAGACCCAGTACTTC
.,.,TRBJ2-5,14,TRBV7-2,CASSLAQTRETQYF,TGTGCCAGCAGCTTAGCACAGACTCGGGAGACCCAGTACTTC
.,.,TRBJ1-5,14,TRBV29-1,CSAKTGTKGQPQHF,TGCAGCGCAAAGACAGGAACCAAGGGTCAGCCCCAGCATTTT
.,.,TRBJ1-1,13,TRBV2,CASSFGRNTEAFF,TGTGCCAGCAGTTTTGGGAGGAACACTGAAGCTTTCTTT
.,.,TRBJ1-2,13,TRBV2,CASSPTLNYGYTF,TGTGCCAGCAGCCCGACGTTAAACTATGGCTACACCTTC
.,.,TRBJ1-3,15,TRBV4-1,CASSQPGNSGNTIYF,TGCGCCAGCAGCCAACCGGGCAACTCTGGAAACACCATATATTTT
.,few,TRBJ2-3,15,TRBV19,CASRGGGPRTDTQYF,TGTGCCAGTAGGGGAGGAGGACCACGCACAGATACGCAGTATTTT
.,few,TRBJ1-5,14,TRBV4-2,CASSPTHPDQPQHF,TGTGCCAGCAGCCCGACCCATCCCGATCAGCCCCAGCATTTT
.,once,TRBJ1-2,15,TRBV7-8,CASSPSGPRFRGYTF,TGTGCCAGCAGCCCCTCGGGACCCCGGTTTCGTGGCTACACCTTC
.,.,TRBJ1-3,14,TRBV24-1,CATSRGGPGNTIYF,TGTGCCACCTCCCGGGGAGGACCTGGAAACACCATATATTTT
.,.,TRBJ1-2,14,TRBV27,CASSARGGNYGYTF,TGTGCCAGCAGTGCCCGAGGCGGGAACTATGGCTACACCTTC
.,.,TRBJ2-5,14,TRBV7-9,CASTIGTGQETQYF,TGTGCCAGCACCATAGGGACGGGACAAGAGACCCAGTACTTC
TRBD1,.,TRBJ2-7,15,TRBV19,CASSTRTGGPYEQYF,TGTGCCAGTAGTACACGGACAGGGGGCCCCTACGAGCAGTACTTC
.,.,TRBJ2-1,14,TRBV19,CASKAQTINDEQFF,TGTGCCAGTAAAGCCCAAACCATTAACGATGAGCAGTTCTTC
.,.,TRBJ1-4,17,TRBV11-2,CASSSGQWNTTNEKLFF,TGTGCCAGCAGCTCAGGACAGTGGAACACAACTAATGAAAAACTGTTTTTT
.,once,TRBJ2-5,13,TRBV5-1,CASRESNQETQYF,TGCGCCAGCAGGGAGTCTAACCAAGAGACCCAGTACTTC
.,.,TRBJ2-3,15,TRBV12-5,CASGLEGLRGDTQYF,TGTGCTAGTGGACTGGAGGGACTCCGGGGGGATACGCAGTATTTT
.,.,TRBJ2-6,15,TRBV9,CASSVISSGANVLTF,TGTGCCAGCAGCGTAATATCCTCTGGGGCCAACGTCCTGACTTTC
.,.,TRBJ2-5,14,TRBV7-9,CASSLASGQETQYF,TGTGCCAGCAGCTTAGCTTCCGGGCAAGAGACCCAGTACTTC
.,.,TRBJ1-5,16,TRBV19,CASSIAGPQGNQPQHF,TGTGCCAGTAGTATAGCGGGCCCCCAGGGCAATCAGCCCCAGCATTTT
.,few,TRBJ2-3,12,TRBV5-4,CASSQPGLGQYF,TGTGCCAGCAGCCAACCCGGATTGGGGCAGTATTTT
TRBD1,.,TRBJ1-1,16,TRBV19,CASSILLGQGNTEAFF,TGTGCCAGTAGTATCCTTCTTGGACAGGGAAACACTGAAGCTTTCTTT